This paragraph reports one TCR beta chain. Its cognate antigen is unknown. V dropped 6 bases and J dropped 1 base, with 13 bases sitting between them. CDR1 and CDR2 (germline): MNHEY, SVGAGI. This CDR3 spans 14 amino acids. This sample was included in a study of cytomegalovirus exposure and HLA in healthy donors. Study summary: Unique TCRs numbering around 85 million, obtained from HLA-typed donors, made up an early data release.

13 Jbeta primers and 60 Vbeta primers were used for the PCR. The protocol was immunoSEQ multiplex PCR, while the TCRdb copy is restricted to in-frame clones and leaves out a portion. The sample consists of around 120,000 clones, about 80% of them appearing once. Study results and caveats: Equally common other TCR beta chains were less clonally expanded than HLA-associated ones, a later analysis found. An observed cluster of highly shared sequence variants was recorded as a likely sequencing artifact. A later look showed TCR association rates differing by HLA locus, highest for DRB1 and lowest for HLA-C.

V is TRBV6-5 and J is TRBJ2-7, with a weak D call TRBD2 (7 bases). Sequences were obtained from PBMCs. The TCR was taken from a man younger than 35 in good health and CMV-seronegative. The CDR3 bases are TGTGCCAGCAGGAAGGGGGGGGAATCCTACGAGCAGTACTTC. Protein: CASRKGGESYEQYF.